This TCR beta chain was sequenced during a study of OX40 agonist ivuxolimab in advanced cancers. The wider study: The dose-escalation cohort had hepatocellular carcinoma, melanoma, renal cell or head and neck cancer. Study-wide points: CD8+ T cells averaged more expanded clones than CD4+.

This CDR3 spans 14 amino acids. The germline V gene has CDR1 SGHRS and CDR2 YFSETQ. Systemic immunosuppression or autoimmune disease history was grounds to exclude patients. Generated by immunoSEQ multiplex PCR, the TCRdb table keeps only in-frame clones and is missing some. The sample lists tens of thousands of clones, roughly 89% occurring once. With regard to this clone: Antigen specificity is unknown. A junction boundary mismatches the germline segment, possibly from a read error.

The chain recombines TRBV5-1 with TRBJ1-2; D gene ambiguous. Sequenced here: CD4+ or CD8+ T cells sorted from blood, sampled in a trial of the OX40 agonist ivuxolimab. The sequence was collected from an adult with an advanced solid tumor such as melanoma, head and neck, liver or kidney cancer. As DNA, the CDR3 is TGCGCCAGCAGCTTGGATTCGTCTAGCTATGGCTACGCCTTC. Translation: CASSLDSSSYGYAF.